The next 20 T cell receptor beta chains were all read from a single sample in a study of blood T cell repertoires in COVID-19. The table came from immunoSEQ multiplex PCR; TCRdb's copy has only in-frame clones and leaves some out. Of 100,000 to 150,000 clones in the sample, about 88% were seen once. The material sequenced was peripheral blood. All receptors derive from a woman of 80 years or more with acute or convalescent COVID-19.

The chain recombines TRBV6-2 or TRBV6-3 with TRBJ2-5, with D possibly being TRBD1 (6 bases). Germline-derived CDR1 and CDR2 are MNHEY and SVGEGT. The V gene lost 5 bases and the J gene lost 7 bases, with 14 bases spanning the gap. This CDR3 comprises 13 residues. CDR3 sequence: CASSLRTAGTQYF. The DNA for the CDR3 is TGTGCCAGCAGTCTTCGGACAGCCGGGACCCAGTACTTC.

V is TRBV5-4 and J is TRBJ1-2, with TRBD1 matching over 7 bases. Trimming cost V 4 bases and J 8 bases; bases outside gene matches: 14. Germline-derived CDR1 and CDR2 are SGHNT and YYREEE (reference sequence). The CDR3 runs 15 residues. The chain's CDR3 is CASSIGIDRVKGYTF. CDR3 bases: TGTGCCAGCAGCATTGGGATCGACAGGGTGAAAGGCTACACCTTC.

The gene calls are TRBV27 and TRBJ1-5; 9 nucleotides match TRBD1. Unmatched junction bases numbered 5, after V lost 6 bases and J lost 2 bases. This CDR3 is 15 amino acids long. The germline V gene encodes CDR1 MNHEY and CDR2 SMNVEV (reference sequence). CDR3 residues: CASSLQGAGNQPQHF. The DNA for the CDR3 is TGTGCCAGCAGCCTACAGGGGGCTGGCAATCAGCCCCAGCATTTT.

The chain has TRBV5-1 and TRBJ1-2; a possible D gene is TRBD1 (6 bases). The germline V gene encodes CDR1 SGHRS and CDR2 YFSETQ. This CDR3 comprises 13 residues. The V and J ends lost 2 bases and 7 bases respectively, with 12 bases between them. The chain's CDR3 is CASSLQGSSGYTF. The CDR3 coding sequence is TGCGCCAGCAGCTTACAGGGATCTAGTGGCTACACCTTC.

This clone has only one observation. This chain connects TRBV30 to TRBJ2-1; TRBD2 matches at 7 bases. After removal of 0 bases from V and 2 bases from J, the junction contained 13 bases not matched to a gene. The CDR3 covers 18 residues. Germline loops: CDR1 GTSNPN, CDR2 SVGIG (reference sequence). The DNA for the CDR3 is TGTGCCTGGAGTGTGGAGGGTAGCGGGCGAGGGGCCTACAATGAGCAGTTCTTC. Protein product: CAWSVEGSGRGAYNEQFF.

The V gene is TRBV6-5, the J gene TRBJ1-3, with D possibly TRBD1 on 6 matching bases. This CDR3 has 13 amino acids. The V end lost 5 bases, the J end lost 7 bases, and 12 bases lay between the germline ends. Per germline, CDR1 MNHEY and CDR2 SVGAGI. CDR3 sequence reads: CASSKDSLNTIYF. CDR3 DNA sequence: TGTGCCAGCAGTAAGGACAGTTTGAACACCATATATTTT.

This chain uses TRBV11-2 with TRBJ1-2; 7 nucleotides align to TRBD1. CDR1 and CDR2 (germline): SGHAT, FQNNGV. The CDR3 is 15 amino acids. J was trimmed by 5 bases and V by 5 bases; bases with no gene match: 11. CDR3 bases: TGTGCCAGCAGCCCACGACAGGGATTCGGGTATGGCTACACCTTC. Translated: CASSPRQGFGYGYTF. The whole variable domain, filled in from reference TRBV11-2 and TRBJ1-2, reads EAGVAQSPRYKIIEKRQSVAFWCNPISGHATLYWYQQILGQGPKLLIQFQNNGVVDDSQLPKDRFSAERLKGVDSTLKIQPAKLEDSAVYLCASSPRQGFGYGYTFGSGTRLTVV.

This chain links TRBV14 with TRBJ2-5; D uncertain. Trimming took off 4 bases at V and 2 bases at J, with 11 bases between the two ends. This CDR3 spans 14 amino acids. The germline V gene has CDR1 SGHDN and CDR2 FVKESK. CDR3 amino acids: CASSRNSLQETQYF. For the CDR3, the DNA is TGTGCCAGCAGCCGGAATAGCTTACAAGAGACCCAGTACTTC.

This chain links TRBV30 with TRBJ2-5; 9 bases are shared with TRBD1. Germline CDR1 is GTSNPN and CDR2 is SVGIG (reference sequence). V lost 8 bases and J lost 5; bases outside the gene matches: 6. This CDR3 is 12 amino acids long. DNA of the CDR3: TGTGCCCGGGGACAGGGAGGGGAGACCCAGTACTTC. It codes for CARGQGGETQYF. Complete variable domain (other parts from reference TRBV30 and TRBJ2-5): SQTIHQWPATLVQPVGSPLSLECTVEGTSNPNLYWYRQAAGRGLQLLFYSVGIGQISSEVPQNLSASRPQDRQFILSSKKLLLSDSGFYLCARGQGGETQYFGPGTRLLVL.

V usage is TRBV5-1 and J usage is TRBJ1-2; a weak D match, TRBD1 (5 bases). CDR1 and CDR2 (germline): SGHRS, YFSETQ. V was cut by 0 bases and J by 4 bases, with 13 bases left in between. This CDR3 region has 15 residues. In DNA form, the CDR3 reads TGCGCCAGCAGCTTGGTAGGGGATAGTGCCTATGGCTACACCTTC. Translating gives CASSLVGDSAYGYTF.

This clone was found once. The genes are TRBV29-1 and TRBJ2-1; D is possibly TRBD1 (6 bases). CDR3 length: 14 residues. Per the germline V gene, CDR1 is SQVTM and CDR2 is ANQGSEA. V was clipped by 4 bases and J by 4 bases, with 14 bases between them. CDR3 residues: CSVGRAGAYNEQFF. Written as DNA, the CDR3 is TGCAGCGTTGGACGGGCAGGGGCGTACAATGAGCAGTTCTTC.

Written as DNA, the CDR3 is TGTGCCAGCAGCTTGGGAGTGTTGTCCCCATCACCCCTCCACTTT. It encodes CASSLGVLSPSPLHF. V gene TRBV7-2 combines with J gene TRBJ1-6; D is undetermined. CDR1 is SGHTA and CDR2 is FQGNSA in the germline V gene. With 3 bases removed from V and 10 bases from J, the gap between germline ends came to 16 bases. The length of the CDR3 is 15 residues.

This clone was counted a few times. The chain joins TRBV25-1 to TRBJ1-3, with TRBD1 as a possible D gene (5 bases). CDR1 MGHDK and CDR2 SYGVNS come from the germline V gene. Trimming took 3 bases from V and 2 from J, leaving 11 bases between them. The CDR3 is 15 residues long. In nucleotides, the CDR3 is TGTGCCAGCAGTGACCCCGGGGGGGCTGGAAACACCATATATTTT. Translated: CASSDPGGAGNTIYF.

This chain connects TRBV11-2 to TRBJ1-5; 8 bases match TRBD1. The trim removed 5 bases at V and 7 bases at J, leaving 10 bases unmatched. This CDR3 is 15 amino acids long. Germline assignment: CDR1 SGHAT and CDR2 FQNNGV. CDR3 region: CASSPNRDRQQPQHF. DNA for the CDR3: TGTGCCAGCAGCCCAAACCGGGACAGGCAACAGCCCCAGCATTTT.

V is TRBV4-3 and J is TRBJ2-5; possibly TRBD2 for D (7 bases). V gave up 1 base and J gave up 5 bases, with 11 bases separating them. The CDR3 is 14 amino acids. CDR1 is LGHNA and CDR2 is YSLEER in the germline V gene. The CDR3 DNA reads TGCGCCAGCAGCCAAGGTCGGGGGGCGGAGACCCAGTACTTC. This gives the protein CASSQGRGAETQYF.

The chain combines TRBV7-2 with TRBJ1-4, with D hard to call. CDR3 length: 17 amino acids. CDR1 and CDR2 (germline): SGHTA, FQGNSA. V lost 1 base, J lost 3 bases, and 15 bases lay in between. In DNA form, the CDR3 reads TGTGCCAGCAGCTTAGGGCGGACGACTAGAGCTAATGAAAAACTGTTTTTT. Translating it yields CASSLGRTTRANEKLFF.

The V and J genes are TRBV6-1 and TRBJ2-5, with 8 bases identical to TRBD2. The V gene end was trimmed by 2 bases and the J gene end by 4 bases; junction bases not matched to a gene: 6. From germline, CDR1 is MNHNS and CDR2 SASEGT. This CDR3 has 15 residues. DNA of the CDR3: TGTGCCAGCAGTGAATCTGGGGCGGGAGGAGAGACCCAGTACTTC. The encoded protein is CASSESGAGGETQYF.

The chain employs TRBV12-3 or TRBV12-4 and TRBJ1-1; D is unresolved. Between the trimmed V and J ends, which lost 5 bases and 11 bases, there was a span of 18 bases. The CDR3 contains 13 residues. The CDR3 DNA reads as TGTGCCAGCAGTCCCCGGGAGGGCAGGAGGGCTTTCTTT. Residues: CASSPREGRRAFF.

The CDR3 sequence: CSVADRGRMNTEAFF. In DNA form, the CDR3 reads TGCAGCGTTGCGGACAGGGGACGAATGAACACTGAAGCTTTCTTT. The chain uses TRBV29-1 and TRBJ1-1; TRBD1 aligns across 9 bases. The CDR3 totals 15 residues. V trimming: 4 bases; J trimming: 0 bases; junction bases outside the gene matches: 6. Germline V gene sequence: CDR1 SQVTM, CDR2 ANQGSEA. Full variable domain (missing parts from reference TRBV29-1 and TRBJ1-1): SAVISQKPSRDICQRGTSLTIQCQVDSQVTMMFWYRQQPGQSLTLIATANQGSEATYESGFVIDKFPISRPNLTFSTLTVSNMSPEDSSIYLCSVADRGRMNTEAFFGQGTRLTVV.

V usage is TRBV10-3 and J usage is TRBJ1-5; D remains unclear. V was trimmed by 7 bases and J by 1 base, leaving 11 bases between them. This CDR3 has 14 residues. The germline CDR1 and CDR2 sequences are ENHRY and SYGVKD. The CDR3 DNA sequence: TGTGCCATCAAACCCTCGGGGAGCAATCAGCCCCAGCATTTT. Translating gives CAIKPSGSNQPQHF.